The 13 T cell receptor beta chains in this list originate from one sample, sequenced in a study of OX40 agonist ivuxolimab in advanced cancers. The method behind the library was the immunoSEQ multiplex PCR assay. TCRdb took over this immuneACCESS table, retaining in-frame rearrangements with V and J assigned. Such tables are incomplete; in checked studies, under half of the missing clones stem from an unresolved V gene, and the remainder is unexplained. Here the sample has 50,000 to 65,000 clones; around 93% occur a single time. The top ten hold 8.7% of the sample. The sample consisted of CD4+ or CD8+ T cells sorted from blood, taken in a trial of the OX40 agonist ivuxolimab. The receptors come from an adult with an advanced solid tumor such as melanoma, head and neck, liver or kidney cancer.

The sample holds a few counts of this clone. The V and J genes are TRBV7-9 and TRBJ2-1; the D is unclear. CDR1 SEHNR and CDR2 FQNEAQ come from the germline V gene (reference sequence). This CDR3 is built from 18 residues. Trimming cost V 1 base and J 4 bases, with 20 bases left between them. The CDR3 loop is CASSLERDGVGPYNEQFF. CDR3 DNA sequence: TGTGCCAGCAGCTTAGAGCGTGATGGGGTTGGCCCTTACAATGAGCAGTTCTTC.

This clone is a singleton in its sample. The chain combines TRBV9 with TRBJ1-1, with TRBD1 identical over 7 bases. Trimming took 8 bases from V and 2 from J; bases not matched to a gene: 9. This CDR3 has 14 residues. The germline V gene encodes CDR1 SGDLS and CDR2 YYNGEE. In nucleotides, the CDR3 is TGTGCCAGTACTACAGGGGCGTCTAACACTGAAGCTTTCTTT. It is translated as CASTTGASNTEAFF.

CDR3 DNA sequence: TGTGCCACCAGGGCTGGGGCCAACGTCCTGACTTTC. Translated: CATRAGANVLTF. The chain joins TRBV7-6 to TRBJ2-6, with D perhaps matching TRBD1 (5 bases). This CDR3 has 12 amino acids. V dropped 10 bases and J dropped 2 bases, with 6 bases sitting between them. Looked up from germline, CDR1 is SGHVS and CDR2 is FNYEAQ.

This rearrangement joins TRBV27 to TRBJ1-1; D remains unclear. Germline CDR1 and CDR2: MNHEY and SMNVEV (reference sequence). This CDR3 contains 12 residues. V was pared by 6 bases and J by 0 bases, with 5 bases between. This CDR3 is CASREMNTEAFF. The DNA for the CDR3 is TGTGCCAGCAGGGAAATGAACACTGAAGCTTTCTTT.

The gene calls are TRBV4-1 and TRBJ2-7; D call uncertain. The CDR3 is 14 amino acids. Trimming pared 0 bases from V and 3 bases from J, leaving 9 bases between. The germline V gene encodes CDR1 MGHRA and CDR2 YSYEKL. CDR3: CASSQDSGFYEQYF. DNA for the CDR3: TGCGCCAGCAGCCAAGATTCCGGATTCTACGAGCAGTACTTC.

The J gene is TRBJ2-1, the V gene TRBV5-4; maybe TRBD1 (5 bases). Germline values: CDR1 SGHNT, CDR2 YYREEE (reference sequence). There are 13 residues in the CDR3. Trimming removed 2 bases at V and 6 bases at J, with 9 bases between. Here the CDR3 reads CASSFGHLNEQFF. In nucleotides, the CDR3 is TGTGCCAGCAGCTTCGGACACCTCAATGAGCAGTTCTTC.

The V call is TRBV7-9, the J call TRBJ1-1; 7 nucleotides line up with TRBD1. The ends lost 5 bases at V and 6 bases at J; junction bases unmatched: 9. This CDR3 is 14 amino acids long. Germline CDR1 and CDR2: SEHNR and FQNEAQ (reference sequence). CDR3 in amino acids: CASSPTGQTPEAFF. In DNA form, the CDR3 reads TGTGCCAGCAGCCCTACGGGACAGACACCTGAAGCTTTCTTT. The complete variable domain, with remaining parts taken from reference TRBV7-9 and TRBJ1-1, reads DTGVSQNPRHKITKRGQNVTFRCDPISEHNRLYWYRQTLGQGPEFLTYFQNEAQLEKSRLLSDRFSAERPKGSFSTLEIQRTEQGDSAMYLCASSPTGQTPEAFFGQGTRLTVV.

The genes are TRBV6-5 and TRBJ1-3; unclear D gene. The CDR3 has 15 amino acids. V was pared by 3 bases and J by 1 base, with 10 bases between. CDR1 and CDR2 (germline): MNHEY, SVGAGI. In nucleotides, the CDR3 is TGTGCCAGCAGTTATGGGGAGGCATCTGGAAACACCATATATTTT. Translating it yields CASSYGEASGNTIYF.

The gene calls are TRBV4-3 and TRBJ2-3; tentatively, D is TRBD1 (6 bases). Trimming removed 1 base at V and 3 bases at J, with 17 bases between. Germline V lookup: CDR1 LGHNA, CDR2 YSLEER. The CDR3 has 17 residues. The CDR3 nucleotides are TGCGCCAGCAGCCAAGTCCCGACAGGCCTGGGGACAGATACGCAGTATTTT. This translates into CASSQVPTGLGTDTQYF.

The rearrangement uses TRBV13 and TRBJ1-4; D is uncertain. The CDR3 runs 14 residues. The V gene lost 2 bases and the J gene lost 4 bases, with 8 bases spanning the gap. Per the germline V gene, CDR1 is PRHDT and CDR2 is FYEKMQ (reference sequence). The CDR3 nucleotides are TGTGCCAGCAGCTTAAGGCAGAATAATGAAAAACTGTTTTTT. Its protein is CASSLRQNNEKLFF.

In the case of this clone: An end of the junction does not agree with germline; a read error may underlie this. The chain links TRBV15 to TRBJ1-2; D perhaps matches TRBD1 (5 bases). The CDR3 is 17 residues long. Germline V gene data show CDR1 as LNHNV and CDR2 as YYDKDF (reference sequence). The CDR3, as DNA: TGTACCACCAGCAGAGATAGGCAATCGGGGACGGCCTTTGGCTACACCTTC. It translates to CTTSRDRQSGTAFGYTF.

The chain combines TRBV29-1 with TRBJ2-1, with TRBD2 matching over 7 bases. Germline loops: CDR1 SQVTM, CDR2 ANQGSEA. J lost 8 bases, V lost 7 bases, and 14 bases had no gene match. There are 14 residues in the CDR3. In DNA form, the CDR3 reads TGCAGCGATCGAGCGGGGAATACGTTCGATGAGCAGTTCTTC. Translated, it gives CSDRAGNTFDEQFF.

This chain uses TRBV6-1 with TRBJ2-7, with D possibly being TRBD1 or TRBD2 (7 bases each). The CDR3 is made up of 15 amino acids. V lost 3 bases and J lost 1, with 13 bases in between. CDR1 and CDR2 from the germline V gene are MNHNS and SASEGT. For the CDR3, the DNA is TGTGCCAGCAGTGAGGCAGGGGGGGGATCCTACGAGCAGTACTTC. It is translated as CASSEAGGGSYEQYF.